The TCR beta chain described here comes from a study of cytomegalovirus exposure and HLA in healthy donors (TCRdb year 2017). The study in broad terms: An earlier analysis of roughly 570 of the donors reported under 300 Gb of sequence data and about 120 million unique TCR beta sequences obtained from about 179 million T cells. Typing coverage varied by locus: about 629-630 donors for A, B, C, DRB1 and DQB1; about 520 for DQA1; approximately 610 for DPA1; fewer than 480 for DPB1. A later genetic analysis used genome-wide SNP genotypes for about 55% of the 666 donors, treating that subset as a discovery cohort. Along with the roughly 710-subject first cohort, a separate validation cohort of roughly 110 different subjects was used. The study was designed to test whether signatures of past pathogen exposure could be identified by cataloging public T cell receptors. A later analysis re-analyzed previously published TCR beta repertoires from several hundred donors and added high-resolution HLA genotyping to study TCR occurrence patterns. Class I and class II HLA loci were covered by the typing at four-digit resolution. All discovery cohort repertoires had been generated on a single sequencing platform. The study combined high-throughput TCR immunosequencing, statistical association of individual TCRs with disease status, and machine learning to predict cytomegalovirus infection status. Donor age, sex, ethnicity and CMV serostatus were collected together with the repertoire data. An early release covering about 600 HLA-typed donors comprised about 300 gigabases of sequencing data and around 86 million unique TCR sequences. To decide whether each TCR beta V gene segment behaved as functional or pseudogenic, an earlier analysis of approximately 600 of the donors relied on high-throughput TCR beta sequencing. The later analysis used no new phenotypic data to find candidate immune exposures, relying instead on TCR beta sequences and their occurrence across donors. Among roughly 400 genotyped donors of the cohort, an average of about 220,000 unique TCR beta nucleotide sequences was sequenced per donor, of which about 20% were non-productive. Among the roughly 430 genotyped donors, about 85% belonged to the genetic ancestry cluster associated with self-reported Caucasian donors. The study used immunosequencing to profile the T cell repertoires of 670 or so subjects and linked those repertoires to cytomegalovirus serostatus. Roughly five DR-DQ haplotypes were treated as single units for association and clustering because of strong linkage in the cohort. Overall study outcomes, separate from this receptor: A few of the identified cytomegalovirus-associated TCR beta chains were confirmed in vitro to be specific for cytomegalovirus antigens. The presence/absence analyses assumed that sequencing depth was roughly uniform across donors, and that assumption may not be true. Most TCR sequences were observed very rarely across donors, whereas some public TCRs were present in many individuals. HLA typing was unavailable for some donors at each locus, so association tests used only the typed subset. For the cohort, immune exposure information was limited to CMV serostatus. An association between a missense DCLRE1C variant and V-gene and J-gene trimming of TCR beta chains was found in a later genetic analysis and replicated in an independent cohort. Correlated functional status among segregating V segments might be attributable to linkage disequilibrium, but an unknown experimental factor could not be ruled out. When HLA alleles, especially DR and DQ, strongly co-occurred, TCR associations were difficult to assign to individual alleles. A further reported finding was that TCR beta sequences accurately predicted the HLA-A and HLA-B alleles for most subjects in the first cohort. A later analysis found that HLA-associated TCR beta chains were more clonally expanded and had lower generation probabilities than equally common non-associated chains. Because counts were too low, more than 15 rarely observed V segments, including chromosome 9 orphons, were excluded from the earlier analysis of roughly 580 of the donors. The study listed 164 TCR beta chains as associated with cytomegalovirus. Cytomegalovirus status was reported to be diagnosed by the classifier with high specificity and sensitivity in both the original and validation cohorts. According to the authors, the approach could potentially be generalized to other disease states and immunological phenotypes. A later genetic analysis reported fewer N-insertions in productive TCRs among donors in an Asian-associated ancestry cluster than the roughly 650-donor mean. A later analysis associated 17,000 or so TCR beta sequences with specific HLA alleles at a false discovery rate of 0.05. In a later analysis, TCR association rates were found to vary across HLA loci, with the most associated TCRs seen for DRB1 alleles and the fewest for HLA-C alleles. Some IMGT-functional V segments, including TRBV6-2 and TRBV6-3, could not be distinguished by the 87-base-pair reads and were therefore excluded. The cohort was sequenced for TCR beta chains only, and without alpha or paired-chain data the features that could be detected were limited. According to a later analysis, most CMV-associated TCR beta chains appeared to be HLA-restricted, and the HLA associations seemed to be driven largely by CMV exposure. According to a later analysis, parvovirus B19, influenza, CMV and Epstein-Barr virus appeared linked to several top co-occurrence clusters. In an earlier analysis of about 600 of the donors, most TCR beta V segments appeared in productive rearrangements about 87% or about 30% of the time, broadly matching IMGT annotations. A group of highly shared sequence variants was considered likely to be a technical artifact of the sequencing pipeline.

Points on this clone: Its antigen target is currently unknown. No base quality information exists; no much larger clone differs at one position. Other DNA sequences within the sample encode an identical CDR3.

V sheds 5 bases and J sheds 4 bases, leaving 6 bases between their ends. From the cysteine through the phenylalanine, the CDR3 covers 11 amino acids. Only the CDR3 region is kept as DNA, spanning 33 bases read in frame from base 1. The germline V gene sets CDR1 to SGHTA and CDR2 to FQGNSA. Library preparation was by the immunoSEQ multiplex PCR assay. For the multiplex PCR, a mixture combining 60 forward primers for TCR Vbeta segments and 13 reverse primers for TCR Jbeta segments was used. Amplification of the CDR3 region of rearranged TCR beta genes was performed with a multiplex PCR assay on genomic DNA. Amplified TCR beta libraries were sequenced as 87-base-pair reads on the Illumina HiSeq System. Regarding the original processing steps: A later analysis counted some 80 million unique TCR beta chains across the 690 or so repertoires, and roughly 9.9 million of these chains were shared by at least two donors. To remove PCR and sequencing errors, raw reads were error-corrected and collapsed into unique sequences using a nearest-neighbor algorithm that merged closely related sequences. Alignment of CDR3 sequences to IMGT reference sequences was used to assign V, D and J gene segments. Each retained sequence needed at least a six-nucleotide match to both a V gene segment and a J gene segment. A rearrangement was called productive if the CDR3 had no stop codons and remained in frame with V and J, and every other rearrangement was called non-productive. Following IMGT convention, CDR3 was defined as the stretch from the second conserved V-encoded cysteine up to the conserved J-encoded phenylalanine. In an earlier analysis of around 570 of the donors, sequences lacking an unambiguous match to a single V gene segment were excluded. In an earlier analysis of roughly 600 of the donors, a V segment was called functional when productive rearrangements were above 56.7%, and segregating when the standard deviation between donors exceeded 5%. To diagnose cytomegalovirus status from the catalog of TCR beta chain sequences, a statistical classification framework was built. A later analysis assigned V and J genes by comparing TCR nucleotide sequences with IMGT/GENE-DB human TR gene sequences. A later analysis assigned CDR3 sequences and most-parsimonious VDJ recombination scenarios with the TCRdist pipeline. In a later analysis, every TCR beta chain was defined by the combination of its CDR3 amino acid sequence and its V-gene family, and reads without a unique V-gene family were dropped. In a later analysis, approximately 640 highly shared, low-generation-probability nucleotide sequences were removed to address suspected cross-contamination and a sequencing artifact. In a later analysis, a clonal expansion index was calculated for each public chain from normalized within-repertoire ranks of inferred template counts. In a later analysis, generation probabilities were computed using a VDJ recombination model fitted to out-of-frame rearrangements, and the results were checked against IGoR. Hypergeometric tests were used in a later analysis to score TCR-TCR, TCR-HLA and TCR-CMV co-occurrence, with a repertoire-size bias correction applied to the TCR pairs. In a later analysis, false discovery rates were estimated by permuting HLA or CMV assignments 20 times. A later analysis grouped co-occurring TCRs with DBSCAN, adding TCRdist sequence similarity when clustering within HLA-allele-positive subsets. Repertoires with fewer than 30,000 or more than 120,000 public chains were left out of co-occurrence clustering, as were a handful of repertoires with anomalous nucleotide sharing. Imported from immuneACCESS, the table was reduced by TCRdb to in-frame sequences with V and J called. These copies leave out some clones; in studies compared against another copy, an unresolved V gene accounts for under half, and the cause of the remainder is not known. D and trimming were read from the DNA, whereas the V and J calls and clone size are those reported in that table. The sample has about 200,000 clones on record, around 75% of them singletons. Around 0.42% of the sample belongs to the ten largest clones.

The cohort was made up of 666 healthy bone marrow donors. At the time of sampling, every cohort member was nominally healthy, though immune exposures that went unrecorded were likely present. The donor was CMV seropositive and was included in the group of 300 or so seropositive cohort members. Every donor gave a peripheral blood sample, and the peripheral blood mononuclear cells from that sample were used for TCR beta sequencing. Genomic DNA was extracted from the blood cell samples with the Qiagen DNeasy Blood Extraction Kit. This clonotype was sampled from a male donor in good health and CMV-seropositive. The rearranged chain carries TRBV7-2 and TRBJ2-7; the D gene lacks a confident call. The sequenced material came from PBMCs. The sequenced DNA: TGTGCCAGCAGCGAGAAGTACGAGCAGTACTTC. Its translation reads: CASSEKYEQYF.